The subject of this entry is one TCR beta chain. From germline, CDR1 is MNHNY and CDR2 SVGAGI (reference sequence). The CDR3 runs to 15 residues. The junction had 1 base not matched to a gene; V was cut back by 5 bases and J by 2 bases. The entry originates in a study of blood T cell repertoires in COVID-19. Study context: The samples span acute and convalescent COVID-19 from the United States, Italy and Spain. Nucleic acid was either cDNA or gDNA, and it came from T cells, B-cell-depleted T cells, or PBMCs.

Original methodology: Reference gene primer amplification gave estimated nucleated cell counts. Assay used: immunoSEQ multiplex PCR; TCRdb lists only in-frame clones, some missing. Clonal size and the V and J genes are those of that table, whereas D and trimming came from the DNA. Here the sample spans 50,000 or so clones, 90% to 95% being singletons. This receptor was identified in a woman older than 75 with acute or convalescent COVID-19. Sequencing input: peripheral blood. This rearrangement joins TRBV6-6 to TRBJ2-6, with TRBD2 matching 9 bases. Here the CDR3 DNA reads TGTGCCAGCAGTAGCGGGGGGACTGGGGCCAACGTCCTGACTTTC. It specifies CASSSGGTGANVLTF.